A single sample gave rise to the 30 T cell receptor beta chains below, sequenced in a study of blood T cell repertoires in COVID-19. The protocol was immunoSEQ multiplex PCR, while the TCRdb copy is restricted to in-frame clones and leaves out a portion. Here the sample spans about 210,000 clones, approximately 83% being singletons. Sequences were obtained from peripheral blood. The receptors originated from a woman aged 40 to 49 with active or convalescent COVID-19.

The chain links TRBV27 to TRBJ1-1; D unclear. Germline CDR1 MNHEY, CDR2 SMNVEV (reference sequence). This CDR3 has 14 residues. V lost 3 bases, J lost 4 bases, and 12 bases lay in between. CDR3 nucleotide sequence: TGTGCCAGCAGTTTGACCGGGATTCCCACTGAAGCTTTCTTT. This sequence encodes CASSLTGIPTEAFF.

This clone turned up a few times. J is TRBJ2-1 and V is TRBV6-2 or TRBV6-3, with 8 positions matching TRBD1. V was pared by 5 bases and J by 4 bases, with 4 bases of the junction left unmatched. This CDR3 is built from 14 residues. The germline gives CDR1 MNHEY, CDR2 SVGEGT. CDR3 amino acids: CASSIRQGYNEQFF. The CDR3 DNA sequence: TGTGCCAGCAGTATCCGACAGGGGTACAATGAGCAGTTCTTC.

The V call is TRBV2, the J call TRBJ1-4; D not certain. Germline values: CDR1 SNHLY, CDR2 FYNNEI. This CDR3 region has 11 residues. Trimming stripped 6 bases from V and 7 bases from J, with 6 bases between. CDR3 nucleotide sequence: TGTGCCAGCAGCCGAGGTGAAAAACTGTTTTTT. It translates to CASSRGEKLFF.

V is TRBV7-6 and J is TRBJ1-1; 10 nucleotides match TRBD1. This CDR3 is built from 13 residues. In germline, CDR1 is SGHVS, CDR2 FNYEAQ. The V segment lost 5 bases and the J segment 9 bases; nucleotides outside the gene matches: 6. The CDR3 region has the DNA TGTGCCAGCAGCCTAGAGGGACAGGGGAAAGCTTTCTTT. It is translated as CASSLEGQGKAFF.

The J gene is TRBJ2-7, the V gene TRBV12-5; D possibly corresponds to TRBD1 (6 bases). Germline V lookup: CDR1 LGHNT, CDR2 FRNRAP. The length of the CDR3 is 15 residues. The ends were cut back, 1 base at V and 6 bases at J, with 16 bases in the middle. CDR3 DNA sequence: TGTGCTAGTGGTTTGGCAGGGGCCGCCTCGGGCGAGCAGTACTTC. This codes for CASGLAGAASGEQYF.

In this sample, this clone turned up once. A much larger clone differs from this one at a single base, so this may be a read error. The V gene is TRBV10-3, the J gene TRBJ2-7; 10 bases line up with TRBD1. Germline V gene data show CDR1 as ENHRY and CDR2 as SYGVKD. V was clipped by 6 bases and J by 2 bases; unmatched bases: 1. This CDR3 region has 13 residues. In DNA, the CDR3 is TGTGCCATCAGAGGACAGGGGGCCTACGAGCAGTACTTC. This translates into CAIRGQGAYEQYF.

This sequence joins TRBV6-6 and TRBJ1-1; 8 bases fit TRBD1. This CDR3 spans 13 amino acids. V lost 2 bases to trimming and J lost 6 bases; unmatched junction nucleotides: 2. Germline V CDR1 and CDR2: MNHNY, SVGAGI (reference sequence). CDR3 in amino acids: CASSYLTGAEAFF. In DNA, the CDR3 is TGTGCCAGCAGTTACCTGACAGGGGCTGAAGCTTTCTTT.

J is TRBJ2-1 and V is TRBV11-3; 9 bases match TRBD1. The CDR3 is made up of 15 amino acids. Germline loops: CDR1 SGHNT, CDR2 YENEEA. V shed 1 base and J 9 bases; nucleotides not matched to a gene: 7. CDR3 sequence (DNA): TGTGCCAGCAGCTTAGGGGGACAGGGTGTGTCTGAGCAGTTCTTC. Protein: CASSLGGQGVSEQFF.

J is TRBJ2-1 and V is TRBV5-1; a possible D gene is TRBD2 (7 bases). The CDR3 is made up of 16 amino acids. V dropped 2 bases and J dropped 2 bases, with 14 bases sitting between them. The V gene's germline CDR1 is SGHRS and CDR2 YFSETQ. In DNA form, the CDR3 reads TGCGCCAGCAGCTTAGTACAGGGAGGGGCCTACAATGAGCAGTTCTTC. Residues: CASSLVQGGAYNEQFF.

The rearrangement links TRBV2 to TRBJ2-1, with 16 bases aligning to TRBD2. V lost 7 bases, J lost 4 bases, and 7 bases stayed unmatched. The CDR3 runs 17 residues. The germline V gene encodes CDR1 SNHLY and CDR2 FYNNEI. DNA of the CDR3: TGTGCCAGCAACCCGGGACTAGCGGGGGGGCTTTACAATGAGCAGTTCTTC. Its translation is CASNPGLAGGLYNEQFF.

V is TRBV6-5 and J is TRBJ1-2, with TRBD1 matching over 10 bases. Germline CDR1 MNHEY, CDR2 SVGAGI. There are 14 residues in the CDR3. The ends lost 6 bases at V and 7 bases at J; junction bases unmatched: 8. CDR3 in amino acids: CASRGQGRTGGYTF. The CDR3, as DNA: TGTGCCAGCAGGGGACAGGGGCGAACTGGTGGCTACACCTTC.

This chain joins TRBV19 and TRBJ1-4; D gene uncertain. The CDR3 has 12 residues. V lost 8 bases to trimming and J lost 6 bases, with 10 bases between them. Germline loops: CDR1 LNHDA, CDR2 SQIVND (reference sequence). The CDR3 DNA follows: TGTGCCAGTCGGACTGTTGATGAAAAACTGTTTTTT. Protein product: CASRTVDEKLFF.

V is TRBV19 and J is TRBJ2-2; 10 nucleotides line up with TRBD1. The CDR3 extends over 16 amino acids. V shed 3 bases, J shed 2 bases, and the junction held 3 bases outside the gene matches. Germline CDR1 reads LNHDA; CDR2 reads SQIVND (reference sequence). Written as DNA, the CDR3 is TGTGCCAGTAGTATCGGACAGGGGGTCAACACCGGGGAGCTGTTTTTT. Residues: CASSIGQGVNTGELFF.

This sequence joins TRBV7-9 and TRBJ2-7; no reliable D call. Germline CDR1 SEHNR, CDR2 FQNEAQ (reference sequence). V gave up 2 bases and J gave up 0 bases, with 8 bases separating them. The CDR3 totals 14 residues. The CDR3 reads CASSLRQASYEQYF. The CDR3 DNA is TGTGCCAGCAGCTTACGTCAGGCCTCCTACGAGCAGTACTTC. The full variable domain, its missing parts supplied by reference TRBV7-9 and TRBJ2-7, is DTGVSQNPRHKITKRGQNVTFRCDPISEHNRLYWYRQTLGQGPEFLTYFQNEAQLEKSRLLSDRFSAERPKGSFSTLEIQRTEQGDSAMYLCASSLRQASYEQYFGPGTRLTVT.

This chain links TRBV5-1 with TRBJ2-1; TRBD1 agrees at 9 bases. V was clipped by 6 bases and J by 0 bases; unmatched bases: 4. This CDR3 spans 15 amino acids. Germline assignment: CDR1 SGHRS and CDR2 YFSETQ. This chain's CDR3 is CASNPGQGSYNEQFF. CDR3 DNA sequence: TGCGCCAGCAACCCGGGACAGGGCTCCTACAATGAGCAGTTCTTC.

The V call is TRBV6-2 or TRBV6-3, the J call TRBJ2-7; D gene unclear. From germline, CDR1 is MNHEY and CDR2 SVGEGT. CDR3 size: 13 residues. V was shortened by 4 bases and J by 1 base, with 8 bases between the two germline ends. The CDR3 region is CASSSIRSYEQYF. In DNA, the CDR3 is TGTGCCAGCAGTTCCATCAGATCCTACGAGCAGTACTTC.

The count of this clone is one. The chain's CDR3 is CASSDLGTGAEQYF. DNA for the CDR3: TGCGCCAGCAGCGATCTCGGGACAGGGGCCGAGCAGTACTTC. The chain has TRBV5-1 and TRBJ2-7; 10 bases fit TRBD1. The CDR3 is 14 amino acids. Germline V gives CDR1 SGHRS, CDR2 YFSETQ. Trimming took 4 bases from V and 6 from J; bases not matched to a gene: 7.

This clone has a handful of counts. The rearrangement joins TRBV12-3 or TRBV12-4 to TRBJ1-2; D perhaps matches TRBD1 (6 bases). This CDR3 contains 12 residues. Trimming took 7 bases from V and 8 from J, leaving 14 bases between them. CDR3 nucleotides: TGTGCCAGCACCCAGGGGTTTGAGGGCTACACCTTC. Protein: CASTQGFEGYTF.

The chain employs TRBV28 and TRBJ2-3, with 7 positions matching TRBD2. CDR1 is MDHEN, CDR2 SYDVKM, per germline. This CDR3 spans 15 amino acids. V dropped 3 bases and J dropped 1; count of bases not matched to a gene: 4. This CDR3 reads CASSFGSGGTDTQYF. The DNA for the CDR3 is TGTGCCAGCAGTTTCGGAAGCGGGGGCACAGATACGCAGTATTTT.

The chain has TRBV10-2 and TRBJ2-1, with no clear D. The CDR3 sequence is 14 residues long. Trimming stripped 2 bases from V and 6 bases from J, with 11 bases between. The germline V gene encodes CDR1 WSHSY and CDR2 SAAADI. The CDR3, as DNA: TGCGCCAGCAGTGAGCTAGATATCTCCAATGAGCAGTTCTTC. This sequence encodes CASSELDISNEQFF.

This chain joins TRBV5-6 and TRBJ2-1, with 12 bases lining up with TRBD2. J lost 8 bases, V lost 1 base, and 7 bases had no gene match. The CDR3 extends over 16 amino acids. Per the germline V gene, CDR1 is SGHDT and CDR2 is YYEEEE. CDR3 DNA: TGTGCCAGCAGCTTGATGGCTAGCGGGAGGGCCTATGAGCAGTTCTTC. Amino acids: CASSLMASGRAYEQFF.

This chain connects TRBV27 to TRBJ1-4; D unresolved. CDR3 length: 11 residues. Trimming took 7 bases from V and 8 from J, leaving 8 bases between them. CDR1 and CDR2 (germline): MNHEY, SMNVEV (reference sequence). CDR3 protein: CASKSREKLFF. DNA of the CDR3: TGTGCCAGCAAGAGTCGGGAAAAACTGTTTTTT. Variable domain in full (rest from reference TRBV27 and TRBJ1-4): EAQVTQNPRYLITVTGKKLTVTCSQNMNHEYMSWYRQDPGLGLRQIYYSMNVEVTDKGDVPEGYKVSRKEKRNFPLILESPSPNQTSLYFCASKSREKLFFGSGTQLSVL.

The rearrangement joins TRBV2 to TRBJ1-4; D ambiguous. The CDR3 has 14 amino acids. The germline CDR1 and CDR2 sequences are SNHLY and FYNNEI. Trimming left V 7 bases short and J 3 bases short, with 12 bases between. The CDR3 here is CASKGEVSNEKLFF. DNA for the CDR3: TGTGCCAGCAAGGGAGAGGTATCTAATGAAAAACTGTTTTTT.

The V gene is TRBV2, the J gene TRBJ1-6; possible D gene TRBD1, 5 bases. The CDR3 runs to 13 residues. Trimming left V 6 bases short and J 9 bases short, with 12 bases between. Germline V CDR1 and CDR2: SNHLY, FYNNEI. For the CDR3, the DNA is TGTGCCAGCAGGCTCCGGGGGGGTTCACCCCTCCACTTT. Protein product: CASRLRGGSPLHF.

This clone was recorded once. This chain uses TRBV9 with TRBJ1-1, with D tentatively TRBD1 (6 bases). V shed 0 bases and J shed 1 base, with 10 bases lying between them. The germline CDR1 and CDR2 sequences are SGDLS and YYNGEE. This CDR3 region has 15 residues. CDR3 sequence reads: CASSVGGLKNTEAFF. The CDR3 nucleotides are TGTGCCAGCAGCGTAGGGGGGCTGAAGAACACTGAAGCTTTCTTT.

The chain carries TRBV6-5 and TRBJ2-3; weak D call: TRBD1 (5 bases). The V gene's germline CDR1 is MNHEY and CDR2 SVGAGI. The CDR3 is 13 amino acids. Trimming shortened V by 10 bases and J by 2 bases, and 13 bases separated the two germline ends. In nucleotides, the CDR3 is TGTGCCACCGACGACAGCCTCACAGATACGCAGTATTTT. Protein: CATDDSLTDTQYF.

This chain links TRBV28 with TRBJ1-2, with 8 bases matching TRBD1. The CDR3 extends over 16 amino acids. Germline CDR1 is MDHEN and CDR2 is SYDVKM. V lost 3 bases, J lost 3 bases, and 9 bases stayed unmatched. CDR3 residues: CASSFYPTGAYYGYTF. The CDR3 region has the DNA TGTGCCAGCAGTTTTTACCCGACAGGGGCGTACTATGGCTACACCTTC.

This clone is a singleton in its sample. CDR3 residues: CASSPRGTGAYEQYF. Here the CDR3 DNA reads TGTGCCAGCAGTCCGAGAGGGACAGGGGCCTACGAGCAGTACTTC. The V gene is TRBV2, the J gene TRBJ2-7; 10 bases align to TRBD1. The germline CDR1 and CDR2 sequences are SNHLY and FYNNEI. V lost 5 bases and J lost 2; bases outside the gene matches: 6. This CDR3 spans 15 amino acids.

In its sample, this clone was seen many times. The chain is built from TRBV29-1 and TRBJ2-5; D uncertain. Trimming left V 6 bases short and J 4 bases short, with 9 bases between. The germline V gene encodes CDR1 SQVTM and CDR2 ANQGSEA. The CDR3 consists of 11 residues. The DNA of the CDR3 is TGCAGCGTGCAGTCGGGAGAGACCCAGTACTTC. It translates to CSVQSGETQYF.

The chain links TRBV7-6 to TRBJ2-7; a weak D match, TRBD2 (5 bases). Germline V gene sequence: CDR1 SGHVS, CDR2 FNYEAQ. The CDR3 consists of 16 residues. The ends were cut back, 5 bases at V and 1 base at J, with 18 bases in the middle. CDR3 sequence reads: CASSPDVPTGSYEQYF. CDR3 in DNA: TGTGCCAGCAGCCCTGACGTCCCGACGGGATCCTACGAGCAGTACTTC.